Below are 29 T cell receptor beta chains sequenced from a single sample in a study of blood T cells in healthy people across ages. The use of a sample-barcoded 5' primer and a J-beta primer mix characterized a second PCR of about 6 to 11 cycles. TCRdb redid the calling of the 5' RACE reads with MiXCR, one entry per CDR3 protein. This sample has 910,000 or so distinct CDR3 sequences, with roughly 51% found just once. Sequencing input: blood. These receptor sequences come from a woman aged 55-69 years in good health.

This sequence joins TRBV25-1 and TRBJ2-7; D is tentatively TRBD1 or TRBD2 (6 bases each). The CDR3 has 18 amino acids. Trimming left V 2 bases short and J 3 bases short, with 23 bases between. Germline CDR1 and CDR2: MGHDK and SYGVNS. The CDR3 DNA follows: TGTGCCAGCAGTGAAGATATAGTATGGGGGGCTGGGGACTACGAGCAGTACTTC. It is translated as CASSEDIVWGAGDYEQYF.

This clonotype was counted only a few times. The chain uses TRBV10-3 and TRBJ2-4, with TRBD2 matching over 9 bases. The DNA end is more similar to TRBJ2-7, so the J call may be wrong. The CDR3 has 18 residues. Germline lookup yields CDR1 ENHRY and CDR2 SYGVKD. This CDR3 is CAISDFTIVSGRADEQYF. Written as DNA, the CDR3 is TGTGCCATCAGTGATTTCACCATTGTTAGCGGGAGAGCGGACGAGCAGTACTTC.

In this sample, this clonotype turned up a few times. V is TRBV24-1 and J is TRBJ2-7; 7 positions agree with TRBD2. This CDR3 is 13 amino acids long. CDR1 and CDR2 from the germline V gene are KGHDR and SFDVKD. The J segment lost 3 bases and the V segment lost 5 bases, leaving 3 bases of the junction unmatched. CDR3 nucleotide sequence: TGTGCCACCAGTGTTGGCGGGAGCTACGAGCAGTACTTC. Translating it yields CATSVGGSYEQYF.

The rearrangement joins TRBV20-1 to TRBJ2-5; D unclear. Germline V lookup: CDR1 DFQATT, CDR2 SNEGSKA (reference sequence). This CDR3 is built from 10 residues. Trimming shortened V by 4 bases and J by 9 bases, and 9 bases separated the two germline ends. CDR3: CSAKPSPQYF. The CDR3 bases are TGCAGTGCTAAACCGTCTCCCCAGTACTTC.

J is TRBJ1-5 and V is TRBV9, with D tentatively TRBD1 (6 bases). CDR1 is SGDLS and CDR2 is YYNGEE in the germline V gene. The CDR3 has 13 amino acids. The germline V and J ends were trimmed by 4 bases and 5 bases, with 10 bases remaining between them. CDR3 loop: CASSFRGDQPQHF. The CDR3 nucleotides are TGTGCCAGCAGCTTCAGGGGTGATCAGCCCCAGCATTTT.

For the CDR3, the DNA is TGCGCCAGCAGCCAAGGGTCCTGGGGCTACACCTTC. This gives the protein CASSQGSWGYTF. This sequence joins TRBV4-1 and TRBJ1-2; no firm D call. The CDR3 spans 12 residues. V was clipped by 1 base and J by 8 bases, with 8 bases between them. The germline CDR1 and CDR2 sequences are MGHRA and YSYEKL.

The chain joins TRBV20-1 to TRBJ2-2, with TRBD1 matching over 7 bases. There are 16 residues in the CDR3. Looked up from germline, CDR1 is DFQATT and CDR2 is SNEGSKA (reference sequence). Trimming removed 3 bases from V and 3 bases from J; junction bases left unmatched: 10. The CDR3 DNA is TGCAGTGCTAGCGTCAGGGGGATCTCAGACACCGGGGAGCTGTTTTTT. It specifies CSASVRGISDTGELFF.

The chain recombines TRBV20-1 with TRBJ2-7; 8 nucleotides line up with TRBD2. Germline CDR1 is DFQATT and CDR2 is SNEGSKA (reference sequence). With V trimmed by 4 bases and J by 0 bases, 5 bases remained unmatched. The CDR3 has 14 residues. CDR3 in DNA: TGCAGTGCTACCCGAGCGGGAGCCTCCTACGAGCAGTACTTC. It codes for CSATRAGASYEQYF.

The gene calls are TRBV20-1 and TRBJ2-7; no clear D gene. The length of the CDR3 is 11 residues. Germline CDR1 and CDR2: DFQATT and SNEGSKA (reference sequence). V was cut by 3 bases and J by 5 bases, with 8 bases left in between. The CDR3 spells CSASDFNEQYF. The CDR3 bases are TGCAGTGCTAGTGATTTCAACGAGCAGTACTTC.

This clonotype was detected a few times. V and J are TRBV7-2 and TRBJ2-7, with TRBD2 matching 10 bases. The CDR3 consists of 14 residues. Germline CDR1 SGHTA, CDR2 FQGNSA. The J segment lost 7 bases and the V segment lost 5 bases, leaving 8 bases of the junction unmatched. CDR3 sequence (DNA): TGTGCCAGCAGCATGCTAGCGGGAGTTTATGAGCAGTACTTC. As protein: CASSMLAGVYEQYF.

This sequence joins TRBV5-1 and TRBJ2-7; no clear D. Trimming took off 4 bases at V and 3 bases at J, with 17 bases between the two ends. The CDR3 is 15 amino acids. From germline, CDR1 is SGHRS and CDR2 YFSETQ. The CDR3 loop reads CASSPYLASFYEQYF. In nucleotides, the CDR3 is TGCGCCAGCAGCCCTTATTTGGCCTCTTTCTACGAGCAGTACTTC. The variable domain in full, with the rest retrieved from reference TRBV5-1 and TRBJ2-7, is KAGVTQTPRYLIKTRGQQVTLSCSPISGHRSVSWYQQTPGQGLQFLFEYFSETQRNKGNFPGRFSGRQFSNSRSEMNVSTLELGDSALYLCASSPYLASFYEQYFGPGTRLTVT.

This chain connects TRBV9 to TRBJ1-3; D is undetermined. CDR3 length: 16 residues. With 0 bases removed from V and 0 bases from J, the gap between germline ends came to 10 bases. The germline V gene encodes CDR1 SGDLS and CDR2 YYNGEE. For the CDR3, the DNA is TGTGCCAGCAGCGTAGAATCAGGTCTCTCTGGAAACACCATATATTTT. Its translation is CASSVESGLSGNTIYF. Filled out from reference TRBV9 and TRBJ1-3, the complete variable domain reads DSGVTQTPKHLITATGQRVTLRCSPRSGDLSVYWYQQSLDQGLQFLIQYYNGEERAKGNILERFSAQQFPDLHSELNLSSLELGDSALYFCASSVESGLSGNTIYFGEGSWLTVV.

This clonotype was seen more than once but under ten times. The chain uses TRBV25-1 and TRBJ1-2; a weak D match, TRBD1 (6 bases). V was pared by 2 bases and J by 8 bases, with 24 bases between. CDR1 and CDR2 (germline): MGHDK, SYGVNS. CDR3 size: 17 residues. The CDR3, as DNA: TGTGCCAGCAGTGAAATCCCTGTTGGGGGCGCCCTGTCAGGCTACACCTTC. Protein sequence: CASSEIPVGGALSGYTF.

The rearrangement uses TRBV29-1 and TRBJ2-1, with TRBD2 identical over 9 bases. CDR1 SQVTM and CDR2 ANQGSEA come from the germline V gene. The CDR3 has 15 amino acids. The ends lost 4 bases at V and 5 bases at J; junction bases unmatched: 9. CDR3 in DNA: TGCAGCGTTGGGATTATGACTAGCGGCCACAATGAGCAGTTCTTC. This codes for CSVGIMTSGHNEQFF.

J is TRBJ2-1 and V is TRBV7-3, with a tentative D call TRBD1 (5 bases). V was shortened by 1 base and J by 4 bases, with 8 bases between the two germline ends. Per germline, CDR1 SGHTA and CDR2 FQGTGA. The CDR3 runs 14 residues. The CDR3 sequence is CASSLNGAYNEQFF. CDR3 coding DNA: TGTGCCAGCAGCTTAAATGGGGCTTACAATGAGCAGTTCTTC. Variable domain in full (rest from reference TRBV7-3 and TRBJ2-1): GAGVSQTPSNKVTEKGKYVELRCDPISGHTALYWYRQSLGQGPEFLIYFQGTGAADDSGLPNDRFFAVRPEGSVSTLKIQRTERGDSAVYLCASSLNGAYNEQFFGPGTRLTVL.

The gene calls are TRBV20-1 and TRBJ2-5; D possibly corresponds to TRBD2 (6 bases). In germline, CDR1 is DFQATT, CDR2 SNEGSKA (reference sequence). The CDR3 totals 15 residues. The V end was cut by 0 bases, the J end by 6 bases, with 17 bases between. Written as DNA, the CDR3 is TGCAGTGCTAGAGATCGGGACGGGAGCAGTAAGACCCAGTACTTC. Its protein product is CSARDRDGSSKTQYF.

This clonotype showed up just a few times. This rearrangement joins TRBV4-2 to TRBJ2-4, with 7 nucleotides matching TRBD1. The end of the DNA is better explained by TRBJ2-7, so the J call may be wrong. The CDR3 has 15 residues. Germline CDR1 reads LGHNA; CDR2 reads YNFKEQ. DNA of the CDR3: TGTGCCAGCAGCCCCTCCGGGACAGCTGTCTACGAGCAGTACTTC. Residues: CASSPSGTAVYEQYF.

A few counts support this clonotype. The chain is built from TRBV7-2 and TRBJ2-1; 7 bases line up with TRBD2. There are 15 residues in the CDR3. The germline CDR1 and CDR2 sequences are SGHTA and FQGNSA. The J segment lost 7 bases and the V segment lost 1 base, leaving 7 bases of the junction unmatched. In DNA, the CDR3 is TGTGCCAGCAGCTTAGGTGGGGGAGGGCTTAATGAGCAGTTCTTC. This translates into CASSLGGGGLNEQFF.

The chain combines TRBV27 with TRBJ2-2; 14 nucleotides line up with TRBD2. There are 15 residues in the CDR3. J was trimmed by 6 bases and V by 7 bases; bases with no gene match: 4. Germline CDR1 reads MNHEY; CDR2 reads SMNVEV (reference sequence). CDR3 sequence reads: CASTGTSGRPGELFF. CDR3 coding DNA: TGTGCCAGCACGGGGACTAGCGGGAGACCCGGGGAGCTGTTTTTT.

This clonotype was found a few times. The genes are TRBV12-3 or TRBV12-4 and TRBJ2-7; perhaps D is TRBD1 or TRBD2 (5 bases each). V lost 6 bases and J 3 bases, leaving 12 bases between the germline ends. The CDR3 has 13 residues. CDR3 loop: CASRPGRIYEQYF. The DNA of the CDR3 is TGTGCCAGCAGGCCGGGACGGATCTACGAGCAGTACTTC.

The chain joins TRBV13 to TRBJ2-7; D gene ambiguous. The CDR3 runs to 12 residues. CDR1 PRHDT and CDR2 FYEKMQ come from the germline V gene (reference sequence). The V end lost 4 bases, the J end lost 5 bases, and 9 bases lay between the germline ends. The CDR3 is CASSSQIDEQYF. Written as DNA, the CDR3 is TGTGCCAGCAGCTCTCAGATAGACGAGCAGTACTTC.

This chain joins TRBV3-1 and TRBJ1-4; the D is unclear. CDR3 length equals 14 residues. V was trimmed by 5 bases and J by 5 bases, leaving 12 bases between them. Germline CDR1 and CDR2: LGHDT and YNNKEL (reference sequence). Here the CDR3 DNA reads TGTGCCAGCAGCTCGAGAGGAACAAATGAAAAACTGTTTTTT. Translated: CASSSRGTNEKLFF.

The chain links TRBV12-3 or TRBV12-4 to TRBJ2-3; the D is unclear. V was clipped by 5 bases and J by 4 bases, with 19 bases between them. The CDR3 is 16 amino acids. CDR3 amino acids: CASSPRAEEGADTQYF. CDR3 nucleotide sequence: TGTGCCAGCAGTCCACGGGCAGAGGAAGGCGCAGATACGCAGTATTTT.

The rearrangement links TRBV6-2 or TRBV6-3 to TRBJ2-5; 7 nucleotides align to TRBD2. Germline CDR1 and CDR2: MNHEY and SVGEGT. The CDR3 contains 15 residues. J gave up 5 bases and V 2 bases, and 8 bases lay outside the gene matches. The CDR3 DNA is TGTGCCAGCAGTTACACAGGACTAGAGGTGGAGACCCAGTACTTC. Its translation is CASSYTGLEVETQYF.

This chain joins TRBV11-2 and TRBJ2-4; 11 positions match TRBD2. Germline V gives CDR1 SGHAT, CDR2 FQNNGV. The CDR3 is 18 amino acids. The V segment lost 5 bases and the J segment 8 bases; nucleotides outside the gene matches: 17. DNA for the CDR3: TGTGCCAGCAGCCCAATTTATCATAGCGGGAGGGCCCAACACATTCAGTACTTC. As protein: CASSPIYHSGRAQHIQYF.

This clonotype is a singleton in its sample. The rearrangement uses TRBV25-1 and TRBJ1-2, with D perhaps TRBD1 (5 bases). Germline lookup yields CDR1 MGHDK and CDR2 SYGVNS. V shed 3 bases and J shed 5 bases, with 16 bases lying between them. The CDR3 totals 15 residues. CDR3 nucleotides: TGTGCCAGCAGTGACACAGGCAAGAAGAATTATGGCTACACCTTC. It specifies CASSDTGKKNYGYTF.

V gene TRBV4-1 combines with J gene TRBJ2-3, with D perhaps matching TRBD2 (6 bases). The CDR3 sequence is 16 residues long. Germline loops: CDR1 MGHRA, CDR2 YSYEKL. Trimming left V 2 bases short and J 7 bases short, with 19 bases between. The CDR3 bases are TGCGCCAGCAGCCAATTGGGACTCCCACGCTGGAATACGCAGTATTTT. This sequence encodes CASSQLGLPRWNTQYF.

The V call is TRBV29-1, the J call TRBJ2-7; TRBD2 might be the D (5 bases). The CDR3 has 13 amino acids. V lost 6 bases to trimming and J lost 5 bases, with 17 bases between them. The germline gives CDR1 SQVTM, CDR2 ANQGSEA. The CDR3 sequence is CSVEGSYVHEQYF. CDR3 nucleotides: TGCAGCGTAGAGGGTAGCTACGTTCACGAGCAGTACTTC.

The V call is TRBV13, the J call TRBJ2-7; TRBD1 matches 7 bases. Germline-derived CDR1 and CDR2 are PRHDT and FYEKMQ (reference sequence). The V segment lost 5 bases and the J segment 8 bases; nucleotides outside the gene matches: 18. The length of the CDR3 is 16 residues. DNA of the CDR3: TGTGCCAGCAGCCAACGGCGTAGAGGACAGGCTACCCAGCAGTACTTC. Its protein is CASSQRRRGQATQQYF.